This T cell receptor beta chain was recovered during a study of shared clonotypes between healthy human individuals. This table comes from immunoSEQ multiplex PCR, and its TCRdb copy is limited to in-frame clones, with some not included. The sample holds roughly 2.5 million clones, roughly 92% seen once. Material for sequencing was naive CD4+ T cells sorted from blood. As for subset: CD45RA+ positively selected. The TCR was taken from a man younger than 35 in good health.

The CDR3 bases are TGTGCCAGCAGGGCGACAGGGGTTCGGCCCTCAAAGTACTTC. Translation gives CASRATGVRPSKYF. The chain uses TRBV2 and TRBJ2-7; 8 positions agree with TRBD1. This CDR3 contains 14 residues. Germline-derived CDR1 and CDR2 are SNHLY and FYNNEI. V trimming: 6 bases; J trimming: 11 bases; junction bases outside the gene matches: 15.